What follows describes a single TCR beta chain. The data derive from a study of blood T cells in healthy people across ages. Germline V gene data show CDR1 as SNHLY and CDR2 as FYNNEI. The junction had 8 bases not matched to a gene; V was cut back by 6 bases and J by 3 bases. The CDR3 covers 15 residues. For the second PCR, which ran for about 7 to 11 cycles, a sample-barcoded 5' primer and a J-beta primer mix were used. TCRdb reprocessed the 5' RACE reads with MiXCR, giving one entry per CDR3 protein. Counted here are about 640,000 distinct CDR3 sequences, 58% occurring once; the ten biggest clones make up 30% to 45%.

This sequence was found in a man in his 60s in good health. Sequencing was carried out using blood. This chain links TRBV2 with TRBJ2-1; 7 bases match TRBD1. CDR3 region: CASSPDRANYNEQFF. The CDR3 nucleotides are TGTGCCAGCAGCCCCGACAGGGCGAACTACAATGAGCAGTTCTTC.